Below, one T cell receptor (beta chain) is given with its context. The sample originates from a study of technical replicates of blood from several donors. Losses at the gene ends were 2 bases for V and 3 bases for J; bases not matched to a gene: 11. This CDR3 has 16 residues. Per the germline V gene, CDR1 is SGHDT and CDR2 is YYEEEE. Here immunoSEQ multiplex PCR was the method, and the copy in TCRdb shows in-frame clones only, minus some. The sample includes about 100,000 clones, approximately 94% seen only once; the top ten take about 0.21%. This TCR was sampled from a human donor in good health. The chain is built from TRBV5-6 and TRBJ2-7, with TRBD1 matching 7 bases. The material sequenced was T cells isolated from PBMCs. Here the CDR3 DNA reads TGTGCCAGCAGCTTCCAAACAGGGGAGCAAGTCTACGAGCAGTACTTC. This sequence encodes CASSFQTGEQVYEQYF.